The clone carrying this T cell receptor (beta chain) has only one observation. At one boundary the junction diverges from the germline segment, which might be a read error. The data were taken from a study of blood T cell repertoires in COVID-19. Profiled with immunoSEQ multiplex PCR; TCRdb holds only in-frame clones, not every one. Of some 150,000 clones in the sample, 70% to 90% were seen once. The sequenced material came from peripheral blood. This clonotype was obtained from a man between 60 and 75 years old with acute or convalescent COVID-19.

CDR3 DNA sequence: TGTGCCAGCAGCATAACAGGGGGCCAAGGCAATGAGCAGTTCTTC. Protein product: CASSITGGQGNEQFF. The V gene is TRBV7-3, the J gene TRBJ2-1; 9 bases line up with TRBD1. The V gene's germline CDR1 is SGHTA and CDR2 FQGTGA. There are 15 residues in the CDR3.